This T cell receptor beta chain was documented in a study of beta chain features in type 1 diabetes. The wider study: What patients shared with healthy donors was a similar profile of age, gender and cell yields.

About this clone: Its antigen remains unidentified.

Germline V gene data show CDR1 as SQVTM and CDR2 as ANQGSEA. Trimming left V 7 bases short and J 3 bases short, with 12 bases between. The CDR3 consists of 13 residues. Overall study results and limits: Patients and controls would be equally affected if PCR favored shorter templates. The study found moderately but significantly shorter TCRB CDR3s in all four CD4+ subsets of Type 1 diabetes patients. Diminished insertions and augmented deletions at VDJ junctions characterized type 1 diabetes patients.

Reverse transcription of all isolated RNA meant that expressed TCRB transcripts were sequenced. An average around 3.5 million reads came from naive, central memory and regulatory T cell samples. Some clones are missing from TCRdb's copy, which holds only in-frame ones; the method was immunoSEQ multiplex PCR. The sample lists 310,000 or so clones, around 9.3% seen once, with 0.9% to 1.1% in the top ten. The material sequenced was central memory CD4+ T cells from blood. V and J are TRBV29-1 and TRBJ2-2; the D gene is possibly TRBD1 (6 bases). The receptor's source is a man aged 30-40 years with type 1 diabetes. CDR3 sequence reads: CSAHRVDTGELFF. As DNA, the CDR3 is TGCAGCGCTCACAGGGTCGACACCGGGGAGCTGTTTTTT.